The entry that follows covers one T cell receptor (beta chain) sequence. V shed 2 bases and J shed 7 bases, with 12 bases lying between them. Germline CDR1 reads SGDLS; CDR2 reads YYNGEE. The CDR3 loop spans 13 amino acids. This specimen belongs to a study of blood T cell repertoires in COVID-19. The overall study: Specimens from acute and convalescent COVID-19 originated in the United States, Italy and Spain.

Per the original data handling: Scientists estimated how many nucleated cells there were by amplifying reference gene primers. Profiling relied on immunoSEQ multiplex PCR, and the TCRdb table lists in-frame clones only, not all of them. That table supplies the V and J calls and clone size; D and trimming were determined from the DNA. The table includes fewer than 90,000 clones, 70% to 80% detected once. The gene calls are TRBV9 and TRBJ1-2, with D perhaps matching TRBD1 (5 bases). The sequence was collected from a human donor in a cohort sampled during active COVID-19. The sequenced sample consisted of peripheral blood. CDR3 amino acids: CASSVTATGGYTF. The CDR3 DNA sequence: TGTGCCAGCAGCGTGACAGCCACGGGTGGCTACACCTTC.